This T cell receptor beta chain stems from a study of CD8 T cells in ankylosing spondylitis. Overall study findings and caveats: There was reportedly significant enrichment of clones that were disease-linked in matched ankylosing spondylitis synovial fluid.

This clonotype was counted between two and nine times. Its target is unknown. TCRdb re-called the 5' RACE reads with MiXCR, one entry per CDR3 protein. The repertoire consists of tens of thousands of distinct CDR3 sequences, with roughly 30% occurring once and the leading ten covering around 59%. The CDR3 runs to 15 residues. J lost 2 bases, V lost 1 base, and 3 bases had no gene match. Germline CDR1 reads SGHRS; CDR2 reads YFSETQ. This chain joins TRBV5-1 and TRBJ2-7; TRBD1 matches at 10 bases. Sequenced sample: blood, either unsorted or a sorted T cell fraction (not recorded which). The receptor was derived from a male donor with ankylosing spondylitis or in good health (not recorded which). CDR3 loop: CASSLRTGGPYEQYF. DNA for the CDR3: TGCGCCAGCAGCTTGAGGACAGGGGGGCCCTACGAGCAGTACTTC.